The 11 T cell receptor beta chains below come from one sample, sequenced in a study of OX40 agonist ivuxolimab in advanced cancers. Measured with immunoSEQ multiplex PCR; TCRdb has only the in-frame clones, and not every one. The sample lists approximately 84,000 clones, roughly nine tenths seen once, with about 0.89% in the top ten. This sample comprised CD4+ or CD8+ T cells sorted from blood, obtained in a trial of the OX40 agonist ivuxolimab. Every receptor here comes from an adult with an advanced solid tumor such as melanoma, head and neck, liver or kidney cancer.

The chain links TRBV2 to TRBJ1-1; no reliable D call. Germline V gene sequence: CDR1 SNHLY, CDR2 FYNNEI. The CDR3 runs to 12 residues. V lost 10 bases, J lost 5 bases, and 14 bases lay in between. In DNA form, the CDR3 reads TGTGCCACCAATCGGAGAGGGACTGAAGCTTTCTTT. It translates to CATNRRGTEAFF.

The chain carries TRBV27 and TRBJ2-6, with D unclear. The CDR3 loop spans 15 amino acids. Trimming stripped 6 bases from V and 4 bases from J, with 13 bases between. The germline V gene has CDR1 MNHEY and CDR2 SMNVEV (reference sequence). In DNA, the CDR3 is TGTGCCAGCAGCTCCAGTTGGTCAGGGGCCAACGTCCTGACTTTC. Its translation is CASSSSWSGANVLTF.

DNA of the CDR3: TGCGCCAGCAGCTTTCAACAGGGCGGGAGCACAGATACGCAGTATTTT. Translation: CASSFQQGGSTDTQYF. The chain carries TRBV5-1 and TRBJ2-3; D is perhaps TRBD1 (6 bases). The CDR3 is 16 residues long. Germline V gene sequence: CDR1 SGHRS, CDR2 YFSETQ. V shed 2 bases and J shed 0 bases, with 13 bases lying between them.

The V gene is TRBV4-1, the J gene TRBJ2-5; D is perhaps TRBD2 (6 bases). V was clipped by 5 bases and J by 4 bases, with 17 bases between them. Per the germline V gene, CDR1 is MGHRA and CDR2 is YSYEKL. The CDR3 loop spans 15 amino acids. Written as DNA, the CDR3 is TGCGCCAGCAGCGGGGGACTCGCGGGGAGAGAGACCCAGTACTTC. Amino acids: CASSGGLAGRETQYF.

The chain uses TRBV18 and TRBJ2-3; D uncertain. The germline V gene encodes CDR1 KGHSH and CDR2 LQKENI. This CDR3 region has 13 residues. Trimming shortened V by 2 bases and J by 5 bases, and 8 bases separated the two germline ends. Here the CDR3 reads CASSPGSGDTQYF. The DNA of the CDR3 is TGTGCCAGCTCACCAGGGTCCGGAGATACGCAGTATTTT.

The chain employs TRBV19 and TRBJ1-1; TRBD1 might be the D (5 bases). CDR3 length equals 15 residues. CDR1 and CDR2 (germline): LNHDA, SQIVND (reference sequence). With 1 base removed from V and 2 bases from J, the gap between germline ends came to 11 bases. CDR3 DNA: TGTGCCAGTAGTATAGGCGGGGGATTCAACACTGAAGCTTTCTTT. Protein sequence: CASSIGGGFNTEAFF.

This clone was counted a single time. The chain carries TRBV28 and TRBJ1-1; 7 positions match TRBD1. V lost 6 bases and J lost 1; bases outside the gene matches: 14. The CDR3 length is 17 residues. Germline CDR1 MDHEN, CDR2 SYDVKM. The DNA of the CDR3 is TGTGCCAGCAGGACCGCTTCCACAGGGGTGGGGAACACTGAAGCTTTCTTT. Its translation: CASRTASTGVGNTEAFF.

CDR3 in amino acids: CASSRYGQLAKTQYF. As DNA, the CDR3 is TGTGCCAGCAGCCGATACGGACAATTGGCTAAGACCCAGTACTTC. V gene TRBV5-6 combines with J gene TRBJ2-5; D may be TRBD1 (5 bases). With 4 bases removed from V and 6 bases from J, the gap between germline ends came to 19 bases. The CDR3 loop spans 15 amino acids. CDR1 SGHDT and CDR2 YYEEEE come from the germline V gene.

J is TRBJ1-4 and V is TRBV6-5; D call uncertain. CDR3 length: 13 residues. V was clipped by 6 bases and J by 10 bases, with 15 bases between them. Looked up from germline, CDR1 is MNHEY and CDR2 is SVGAGI. The CDR3 loop reads CASSRSQARKLFF. Here the CDR3 DNA reads TGTGCCAGCAGCCGGTCCCAGGCGCGAAAACTGTTTTTT.

The rearrangement links TRBV19 to TRBJ2-7, with TRBD1 identical over 7 bases. The V and J ends lost 2 bases and 2 bases, in that order; junction bases with no gene match: 3. The CDR3 is 14 amino acids. CDR1 is LNHDA, CDR2 SQIVND, per germline (reference sequence). The CDR3 nucleotides are TGTGCCAGTAGTATACGGGACAGTACCTACGAGCAGTACTTC. Its translation is CASSIRDSTYEQYF.

The CDR3 nucleotides read TGCAGTGCTAGAGATGGCTATGGCTACACCTTC. It codes for CSARDGYGYTF. This chain joins TRBV20-1 and TRBJ1-2; D remains unclear. The V and J ends lost 0 bases and 4 bases respectively, with 3 bases between them. CDR3 size: 11 residues. Germline CDR1 DFQATT, CDR2 SNEGSKA (reference sequence).